The 9 T cell receptor beta chains presented below share a single source sample, sequenced in a study of T cell repertoires in cytomegalovirus infection. TCRdb itself ran the reads through MiXCR, one entry per CDR3 protein. The sample yields 750,000 to 900,000 distinct CDR3 sequences, roughly 29% seen once. No cognate antigen is known for these TCRs. Sequencing was performed on cultured CD8+ T cells from PBMCs, taken from culture after CMV antigen stimulation. Source of these receptors: a human donor in good health (CMV status not recorded). Some clones in this sample may be carry-over from other donors' samples.

This clonotype was detected only a few times. The rearrangement joins TRBV4-3 to TRBJ2-5; possible D gene TRBD1, 7 bases. CDR3 length: 20 amino acids. V gave up 9 bases and J gave up 5 bases, with 37 bases separating them. Germline-derived CDR1 and CDR2 are LGHNA and YSLEER. The CDR3 sequence: CARLPGGPAATQGGWETQYF. The DNA for the CDR3 is TGCGCCAGACTCCCTGGGGGGCCAGCAGCCACCCAAGGGGGCTGGGAGACCCAGTACTTC.

This chain joins TRBV29-1 and TRBJ2-1; 12 nucleotides align to TRBD2. CDR3 size: 19 residues. Looked up from germline, CDR1 is SQVTM and CDR2 is ANQGSEA. With V trimmed by 3 bases and J by 0 bases, 12 bases remained unmatched. CDR3 sequence: CSVEFRGLAGSSSYNEQFF. CDR3 coding DNA: TGCAGCGTTGAGTTTCGTGGACTAGCGGGGTCGAGCTCCTACAATGAGCAGTTCTTC.

This clonotype was seen ten or more times. V is TRBV7-6 and J is TRBJ1-2; no firm D call. In germline, CDR1 is SGHVS, CDR2 FNYEAQ. The CDR3 has 16 amino acids. The V end lost 3 bases, the J end lost 0 bases, and 14 bases lay between the germline ends. The CDR3 loop is CASSLNRRISNYGYTF. CDR3 coding DNA: TGTGCCAGCAGCTTGAACCGGAGGATTTCTAACTATGGCTACACCTTC.

This rearrangement joins TRBV6-2 or TRBV6-3 to TRBJ2-2; TRBD2 might be the D (5 bases). The CDR3 runs to 12 residues. Germline lookup yields CDR1 MNHEY and CDR2 SVGEGT. V lost 7 bases, J lost 6 bases, and 9 bases lay in between. Written as DNA, the CDR3 is TGTGCCAGCAAGGGAGAAGCCGGGGAGCTGTTTTTT. Residues: CASKGEAGELFF.

In this sample, this clonotype turned up a few times. The V gene is TRBV5-1, the J gene TRBJ2-3; either TRBD1 or TRBD2 may supply D (6 bases each). The ends were cut back, 2 bases at V and 6 bases at J, with 13 bases in the middle. The CDR3 spans 14 residues. Germline V gene sequence: CDR1 SGHRS, CDR2 YFSETQ. As DNA, the CDR3 is TGCGCCAGCAGCTTCGAGAGGAGGGGGGATACGCAGTATTTT. Translated: CASSFERRGDTQYF.

The genes are TRBV28 and TRBJ2-7; 7 bases match TRBD1. V was pared by 6 bases and J by 5 bases, with 13 bases of the junction left unmatched. Germline V gene lookup returns CDR1 MDHEN and CDR2 SYDVKM. The CDR3 extends over 15 amino acids. For the CDR3, the DNA is TGTGCCAGCAGCTTACAGGGGCCGCTCGGGGACGAGCAGTACGTC. Translating gives CASSLQGPLGDEQYV.

The chain employs TRBV19 and TRBJ1-5; D is unresolved. Germline lookup yields CDR1 LNHDA and CDR2 SQIVND (reference sequence). V was clipped by 5 bases and J by 3 bases, with 11 bases between them. The CDR3 is 14 amino acids. The CDR3 protein is CASSVGLDNQPQHF. The CDR3 DNA reads as TGTGCCAGTAGTGTCGGATTGGACAATCAGCCCCAGCATTTT.

This chain uses TRBV20-1 with TRBJ2-2; D remains unclear. Germline CDR1 and CDR2: DFQATT and SNEGSKA (reference sequence). The CDR3 contains 14 residues. Trimming left V 0 bases short and J 3 bases short, with 8 bases between. CDR3 DNA: TGCAGTGCTAGAGATCTCGAAGACACCGGGGAGCTGTTTTTT. Translated, it gives CSARDLEDTGELFF.

The gene calls are TRBV4-1 and TRBJ1-1, with D perhaps TRBD1 (5 bases). The CDR3 loop spans 14 amino acids. Germline V lookup: CDR1 MGHRA, CDR2 YSYEKL. Trimming shortened V by 2 bases and J by 3 bases, and 10 bases separated the two germline ends. For the CDR3, the DNA is TGCGCCAGCAGCCAATGGGACGGAGACACTGAAGCTTTCTTT. Amino acids: CASSQWDGDTEAFF.